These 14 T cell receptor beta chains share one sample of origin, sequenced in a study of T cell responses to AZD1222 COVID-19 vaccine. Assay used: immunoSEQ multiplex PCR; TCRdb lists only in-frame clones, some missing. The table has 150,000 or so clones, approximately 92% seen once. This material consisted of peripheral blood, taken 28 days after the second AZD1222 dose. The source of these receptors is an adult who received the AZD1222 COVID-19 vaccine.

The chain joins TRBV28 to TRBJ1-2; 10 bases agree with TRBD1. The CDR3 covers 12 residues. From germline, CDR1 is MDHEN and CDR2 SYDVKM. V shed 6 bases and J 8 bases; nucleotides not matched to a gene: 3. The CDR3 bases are TGTGCCAGCAGAGGGACAGGGGTAGGCTACACCTTC. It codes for CASRGTGVGYTF.

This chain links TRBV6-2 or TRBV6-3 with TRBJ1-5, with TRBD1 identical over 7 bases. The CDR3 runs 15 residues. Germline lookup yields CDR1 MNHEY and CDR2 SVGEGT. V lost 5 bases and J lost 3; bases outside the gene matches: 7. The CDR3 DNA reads TGTGCCAGCAGTAAAAGACAGGGCGTCAATCAGCCCCAGCATTTT. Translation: CASSKRQGVNQPQHF.

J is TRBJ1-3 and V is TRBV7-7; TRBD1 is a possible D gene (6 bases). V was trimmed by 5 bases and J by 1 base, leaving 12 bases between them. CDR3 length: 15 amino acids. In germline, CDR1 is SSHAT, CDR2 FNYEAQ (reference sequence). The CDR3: CASSPGQFSGNTIYF. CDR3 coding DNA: TGTGCCAGCAGCCCAGGACAGTTTTCTGGAAACACCATATATTTT.

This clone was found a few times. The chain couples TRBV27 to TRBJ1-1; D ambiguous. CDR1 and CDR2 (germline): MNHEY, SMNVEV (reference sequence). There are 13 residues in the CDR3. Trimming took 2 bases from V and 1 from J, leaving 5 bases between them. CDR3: CASSLTGNTEAFF. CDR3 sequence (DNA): TGTGCCAGCAGTTTAACGGGGAACACTGAAGCTTTCTTT.

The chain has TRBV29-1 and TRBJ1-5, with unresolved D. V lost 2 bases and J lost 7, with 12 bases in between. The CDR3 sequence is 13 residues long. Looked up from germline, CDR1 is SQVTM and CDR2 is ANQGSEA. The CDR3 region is CSVEIGGGQPQHF. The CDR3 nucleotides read TGCAGCGTTGAAATCGGAGGAGGACAGCCCCAGCATTTT. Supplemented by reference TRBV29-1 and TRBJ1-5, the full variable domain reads SAVISQKPSRDICQRGTSLTIQCQVDSQVTMMFWYRQQPGQSLTLIATANQGSEATYESGFVIDKFPISRPNLTFSTLTVSNMSPEDSSIYLCSVEIGGGQPQHFGDGTRLSIL.

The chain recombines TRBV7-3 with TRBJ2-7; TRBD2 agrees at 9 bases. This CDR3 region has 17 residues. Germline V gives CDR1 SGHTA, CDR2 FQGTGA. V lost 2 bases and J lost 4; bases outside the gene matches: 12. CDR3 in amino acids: CASSLGAVAGAGYEQYF. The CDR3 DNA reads TGTGCCAGCAGCTTAGGTGCTGTAGCGGGAGCGGGTTACGAGCAGTACTTC.

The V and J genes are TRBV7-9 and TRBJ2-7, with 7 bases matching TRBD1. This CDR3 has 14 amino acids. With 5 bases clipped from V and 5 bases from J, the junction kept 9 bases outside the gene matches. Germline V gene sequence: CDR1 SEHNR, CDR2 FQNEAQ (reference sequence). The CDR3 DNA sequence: TGTGCCAGCAGCCGGGCGACAGGGTACCACGAGCAGTACTTC. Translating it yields CASSRATGYHEQYF.

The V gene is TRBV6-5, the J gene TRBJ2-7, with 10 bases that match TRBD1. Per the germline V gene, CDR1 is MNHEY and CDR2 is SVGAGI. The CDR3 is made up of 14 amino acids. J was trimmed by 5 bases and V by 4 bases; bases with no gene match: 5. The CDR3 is CASSSPGQGNEQYF. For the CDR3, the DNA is TGTGCCAGCAGTTCCCCGGGACAGGGGAACGAGCAGTACTTC.

This chain's CDR3 is CASSFAPKDQETQYF. CDR3 coding DNA: TGTGCCAGCAGTTTCGCTCCAAAAGACCAAGAGACCCAGTACTTC. This chain joins TRBV28 and TRBJ2-5; unclear D gene. Trimming cost V 3 bases and J 0 bases, with 11 bases left between them. This CDR3 has 15 amino acids. The germline V gene has CDR1 MDHEN and CDR2 SYDVKM.

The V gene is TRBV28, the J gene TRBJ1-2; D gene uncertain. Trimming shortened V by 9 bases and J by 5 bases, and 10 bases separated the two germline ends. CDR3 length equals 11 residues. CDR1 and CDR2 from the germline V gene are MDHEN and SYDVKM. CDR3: CASSQQYGYTF. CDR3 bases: TGTGCCAGTTCGCAGCAATATGGCTACACCTTC.

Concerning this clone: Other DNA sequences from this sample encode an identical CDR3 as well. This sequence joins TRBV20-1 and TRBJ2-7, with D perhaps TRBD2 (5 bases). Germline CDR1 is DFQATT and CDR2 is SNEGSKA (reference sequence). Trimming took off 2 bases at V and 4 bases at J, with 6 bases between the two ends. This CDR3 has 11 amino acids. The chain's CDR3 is CSARRGYEQYF. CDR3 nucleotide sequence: TGCAGTGCTAGACGCGGGTACGAGCAGTACTTC.

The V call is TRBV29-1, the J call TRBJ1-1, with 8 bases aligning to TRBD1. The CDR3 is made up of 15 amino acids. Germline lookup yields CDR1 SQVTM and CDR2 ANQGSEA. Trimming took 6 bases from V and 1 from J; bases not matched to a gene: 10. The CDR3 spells CSVHRTGTQNTEAFF. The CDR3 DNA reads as TGCAGCGTCCACCGGACAGGGACCCAGAACACTGAAGCTTTCTTT.

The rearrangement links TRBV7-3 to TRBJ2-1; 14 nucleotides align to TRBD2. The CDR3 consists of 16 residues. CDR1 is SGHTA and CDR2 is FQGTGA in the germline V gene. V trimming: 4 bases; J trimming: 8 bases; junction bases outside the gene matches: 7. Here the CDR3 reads CASSSQGLAGEDEQFF. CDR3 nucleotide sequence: TGTGCCAGCAGCTCTCAGGGACTAGCGGGAGAGGATGAGCAGTTCTTC.

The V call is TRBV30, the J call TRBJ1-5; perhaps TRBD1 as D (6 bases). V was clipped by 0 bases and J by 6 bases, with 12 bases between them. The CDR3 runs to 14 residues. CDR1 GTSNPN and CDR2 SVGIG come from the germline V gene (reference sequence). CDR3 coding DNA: TGTGCCTGGAGTGTACGGCAGGGGAGTCAGCCCCAGCATTTT. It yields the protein CAWSVRQGSQPQHF.